These 23 T cell receptor beta chains came from one sample sequenced in a study of T cell responses to AZD1222 COVID-19 vaccine. Profiling relied on immunoSEQ multiplex PCR, and the TCRdb table lists in-frame clones only, not all of them. The table has under 140,000 clones, approximately 90% seen once. The specimen was peripheral blood, collected on day 0 of AZD1222 vaccination. The receptors shown here come from an adult in good health.

This rearrangement joins TRBV5-1 to TRBJ2-5; 11 bases are a match to TRBD2. Germline CDR1 SGHRS, CDR2 YFSETQ. The CDR3 length is 15 residues. The junction had 7 bases not matched to a gene; V was cut back by 4 bases and J by 5 bases. The CDR3 region is CASSPGTSGGETQYF. In DNA form, the CDR3 reads TGCGCCAGCAGCCCTGGGACTAGCGGAGGGGAGACCCAGTACTTC.

This clone was counted once. One end of the junction fails to match germline, which may point to a read error. This rearrangement joins TRBV12-3 or TRBV12-4 to TRBJ2-7, with D maybe TRBD2 (6 bases). The CDR3 spans 13 residues. The DNA for the CDR3 is TGTGCCAGCAGTCCCGGGGGTACGGACACTTCAGACTTC. Its translation is CASSPGGTDTSDF.

The chain couples TRBV3-1 (or the pseudogene TRBV3-2) to TRBJ2-3, with D possibly being TRBD1 (6 bases). Germline CDR1 reads LGHDT; CDR2 reads YNNKEL (reference sequence). The V and J ends lost 4 bases and 3 bases respectively, with 11 bases between them. The CDR3 covers 14 residues. The CDR3 nucleotides read TGTGCCAGCAGCCCCTCGGGACATACAGATACGCAGTATTTT. Translated: CASSPSGHTDTQYF.

This chain joins TRBV30 and TRBJ1-1; 7 bases are a match to TRBD1. This CDR3 is built from 13 residues. V dropped 6 bases and J dropped 3; count of bases not matched to a gene: 7. Per germline, CDR1 GTSNPN and CDR2 SVGIG (reference sequence). The CDR3: CACTGVLYTEAFF. As DNA, the CDR3 is TGTGCCTGCACAGGGGTTTTGTACACTGAAGCTTTCTTT.

The chain recombines TRBV5-1 with TRBJ2-1, with D unresolved. Germline CDR1 and CDR2: SGHRS and YFSETQ. Trimming cost V 2 bases and J 0 bases, with 12 bases left between them. This CDR3 has 16 amino acids. The CDR3 spells CASSFYDLSSYNEQFF. The DNA for the CDR3 is TGCGCCAGCAGCTTCTACGACCTGAGCTCCTACAATGAGCAGTTCTTC.

The gene calls are TRBV6-2 or TRBV6-3 and TRBJ2-5; D is ambiguous. V lost 5 bases, J lost 5 bases, and 12 bases lay in between. The V gene's germline CDR1 is MNHEY and CDR2 SVGEGT. The CDR3 covers 13 residues. This chain's CDR3 is CASSVLVYETQYF. The CDR3 coding sequence is TGTGCCAGCAGTGTTCTGGTCTACGAGACCCAGTACTTC.

CDR3 in DNA: TGTGCCAGCAGCGTAGGACCCCTTTACAATGAGCAGTTCTTC. Protein product: CASSVGPLYNEQFF. J is TRBJ2-1 and V is TRBV9; D uncertain. This CDR3 has 14 amino acids. Deletions cut 0 bases from V and 4 bases from J, with 8 bases between. Germline assignment: CDR1 SGDLS and CDR2 YYNGEE.

Here the CDR3 DNA reads TGCGCCAGCAGCGGGGGGGACAGTCTAACCCAGTACTTC. Translation gives CASSGGDSLTQYF. The chain has TRBV5-1 and TRBJ2-5; D is perhaps TRBD1 or TRBD2 (7 bases each). The CDR3 spans 13 residues. Trimming took off 4 bases at V and 8 bases at J, with 15 bases between the two ends. Germline V gene data show CDR1 as SGHRS and CDR2 as YFSETQ.

The CDR3 spells CASTPGDSRVEAFF. The DNA of the CDR3 is TGTGCCAGCACCCCCGGGGACAGTCGTGTTGAAGCTTTCTTT. J is TRBJ1-1 and V is TRBV6-5, with 7 bases that match TRBD1. The CDR3 is 14 residues long. Germline assignment: CDR1 MNHEY and CDR2 SVGAGI. The junction had 12 bases not matched to a gene; V was cut back by 7 bases and J by 7 bases.

J is TRBJ1-2 and V is TRBV2, with D possibly being TRBD1 (6 bases). Trimming pared 7 bases from V and 7 bases from J, leaving 16 bases between. CDR3 length: 13 residues. Germline values: CDR1 SNHLY, CDR2 FYNNEI. The CDR3: CASKEGDQGGYTF. CDR3 DNA sequence: TGTGCCAGCAAGGAGGGGGATCAAGGTGGCTACACCTTC.

The CDR3 region is CASSLEQTNEKLFF. The CDR3 bases are TGCGCCAGCAGCTTGGAACAGACTAATGAAAAACTGTTTTTT. The chain carries TRBV5-1 and TRBJ1-4, with unresolved D. The CDR3 runs to 14 residues. V was trimmed by 0 bases and J by 2 bases, leaving 5 bases between them. CDR1 is SGHRS, CDR2 YFSETQ, per germline.

V gene TRBV4-1 combines with J gene TRBJ2-7, with a tentative D call TRBD2 (5 bases). The germline V gene has CDR1 MGHRA and CDR2 YSYEKL. This CDR3 has 16 amino acids. Between the trimmed V and J ends, which lost 3 bases and 3 bases, there was a span of 18 bases. The CDR3 here is CASSHGPLNAGYEQYF. Here the CDR3 DNA reads TGCGCCAGCAGCCACGGCCCCTTAAACGCGGGCTACGAGCAGTACTTC.

J is TRBJ1-1 and V is TRBV10-2, with no clear D. In germline, CDR1 is WSHSY, CDR2 SAAADI. CDR3 length equals 12 residues. V lost 6 bases and J lost 4, with 9 bases in between. CDR3 residues: CASRDSSTEAFF. The CDR3 coding sequence is TGCGCCAGCAGGGACTCCAGCACTGAAGCTTTCTTT.

The rearrangement uses TRBV18 and TRBJ1-1, with 10 bases matching TRBD1. J lost 3 bases, V lost 3 bases, and 4 bases had no gene match. The CDR3 is 15 amino acids. Germline CDR1 is KGHSH and CDR2 is LQKENI. Here the CDR3 reads CASSPLTGGYTEAFF. Here the CDR3 DNA reads TGTGCCAGCTCACCCCTGACAGGGGGCTACACTGAAGCTTTCTTT.

The chain recombines TRBV19 with TRBJ1-1; 7 bases are shared with TRBD1. The CDR3 sequence is 16 residues long. Per germline, CDR1 LNHDA and CDR2 SQIVND (reference sequence). J was trimmed by 1 base and V by 7 bases; bases with no gene match: 12. The CDR3, as DNA: TGTGCCAGTACCCTGGGACAGCCCCTAGGGAACACTGAAGCTTTCTTT. Amino acid sequence: CASTLGQPLGNTEAFF.

V usage is TRBV4-1 and J usage is TRBJ2-5, with D tentatively TRBD1 (7 bases). The CDR3 spans 15 residues. With 3 bases removed from V and 7 bases from J, the gap between germline ends came to 18 bases. Germline V gene lookup returns CDR1 MGHRA and CDR2 YSYEKL. CDR3 DNA: TGCGCCAGCAGCCACCCCAGGGGGGAACGGGGGACCCAGTACTTC. As protein: CASSHPRGERGTQYF.

This clone was counted only a few times. This rearrangement joins TRBV2 to TRBJ1-6; 9 bases are a match to TRBD1. Germline CDR1 is SNHLY and CDR2 is FYNNEI. This CDR3 has 14 residues. The junction had 7 bases not matched to a gene; V was cut back by 7 bases and J by 9 bases. As DNA, the CDR3 is TGTGCCAGCAAGTCCGGGACAGGGAGTTCACCCCTCCACTTT. Amino acids: CASKSGTGSSPLHF. Filled out from reference TRBV2 and TRBJ1-6, the complete variable domain reads EPEVTQTPSHQVTQMGQEVILRCVPISNHLYFYWYRQILGQKVEFLVSFYNNEISEKSEIFDDQFSVERPDGSNFTLKIRSTKLEDSAMYFCASKSGTGSSPLHFGNGTRLTVT.

This rearrangement joins TRBV19 to TRBJ2-7; 7 bases align to TRBD1. Germline CDR1 reads LNHDA; CDR2 reads SQIVND (reference sequence). CDR3 length: 13 amino acids. V lost 6 bases and J lost 3; bases outside the gene matches: 5. DNA of the CDR3: TGTGCCAGTAGCATGGACAGGTTCTACGAGCAGTACTTC. Its protein product is CASSMDRFYEQYF.

The chain's CDR3 is CASRGGQGAYGYTF. In nucleotides, the CDR3 is TGTGCCAGCAGGGGAGGACAGGGGGCCTATGGCTACACCTTC. The chain couples TRBV6-6 to TRBJ1-2; 11 bases match TRBD1. In germline, CDR1 is MNHNY, CDR2 SVGAGI (reference sequence). V lost 6 bases and J lost 4; bases outside the gene matches: 4. The CDR3 is 14 amino acids.

The rearrangement uses TRBV2 and TRBJ1-4; D unresolved. Germline V gene data show CDR1 as SNHLY and CDR2 as FYNNEI. Trimming left V 8 bases short and J 5 bases short, with 12 bases between. The CDR3 length is 13 residues. The CDR3 loop is CASLYGRNEKLFF. The DNA of the CDR3 is TGTGCCAGCCTCTATGGGAGGAATGAAAAACTGTTTTTT.

The V gene is TRBV19, the J gene TRBJ1-2; D unclear. Trimming stripped 7 bases from V and 9 bases from J, with 27 bases between. The CDR3 is 16 amino acids. Germline CDR1 LNHDA, CDR2 SQIVND (reference sequence). In DNA form, the CDR3 reads TGTGCCAGTACCTCAGCCATTTCCCCGCAGGTCGGTCGCTACACCTTC. Translated, it gives CASTSAISPQVGRYTF.

The chain has TRBV5-4 and TRBJ1-1; D possibly corresponds to TRBD1 (5 bases). CDR1 SGHNT and CDR2 YYREEE come from the germline V gene (reference sequence). The length of the CDR3 is 13 residues. Trimming removed 4 bases at V and 5 bases at J, with 12 bases between. This CDR3 is CASSSDSKTEAFF. DNA of the CDR3: TGTGCCAGCAGCAGCGACAGTAAGACTGAAGCTTTCTTT.

V is TRBV5-1 and J is TRBJ1-4; TRBD1 matches at 9 bases. V shed 4 bases, J shed 3 bases, and the junction held 4 bases outside the gene matches. Per germline, CDR1 SGHRS and CDR2 YFSETQ. The CDR3 loop spans 15 amino acids. The CDR3 region is CASSLNRGPNEKLFF. CDR3 in DNA: TGCGCCAGCAGCCTAAACAGGGGGCCTAATGAAAAACTGTTTTTT. The whole variable domain, filled in from reference TRBV5-1 and TRBJ1-4, reads KAGVTQTPRYLIKTRGQQVTLSCSPISGHRSVSWYQQTPGQGLQFLFEYFSETQRNKGNFPGRFSGRQFSNSRSEMNVSTLELGDSALYLCASSLNRGPNEKLFFGSGTQLSVL.